Each of the 5 T cell receptor beta chains below was sequenced from the same sample in a study of radiation and T cells in renal cell carcinoma. TCRdb's copy holds only in-frame clones and misses some; the assay was immunoSEQ multiplex PCR. Here the sample spans 140,000 or so clones, about 88% being singletons. Time point: baseline pretreatment blood. Sample treatment: 15 Gy SBRT to primary tumor, nephrectomy 4 weeks later. The sample here was blood, taken from a patient whose treatment included radiotherapy and nephrectomy. These receptors came from a woman in her forties or fifties with renal cell carcinoma.

This clone was found a few times. The rearrangement joins TRBV5-4 to TRBJ1-4, with TRBD1 identical over 7 bases. CDR1 and CDR2 from the germline V gene are SGHNT and YYREEE (reference sequence). The CDR3 loop spans 13 amino acids. V lost 8 bases to trimming and J lost 5 bases; unmatched junction nucleotides: 6. The CDR3 spells CASQQGLNEKLFF. CDR3 sequence (DNA): TGTGCCAGTCAACAGGGGTTGAATGAAAAACTGTTTTTT. The full variable domain, with the rest looked up from reference TRBV5-4 and TRBJ1-4, is ETGVTQSPTHLIKTRGQQVTLRCSSQSGHNTVSWYQQALGQGPQFIFQYYREEENGRGNFPPRFSGLQFPNYSSELNVNALELDDSALYLCASQQGLNEKLFFGSGTQLSVL.

This clone was recorded a few times. The chain has TRBV10-1 and TRBJ1-5; D uncertain. The V gene lost 3 bases and the J gene lost 3 bases, with 9 bases spanning the gap. The CDR3 loop spans 14 amino acids. The germline CDR1 and CDR2 sequences are WNHNN and SYGVQD (reference sequence). In nucleotides, the CDR3 is TGCGCCAGCAGTGACTGGCAGCTCAATCAGCCCCAGCATTTT. Its protein is CASSDWQLNQPQHF.

Remarks on this clone: One junction end does not reproduce the germline sequence, and a read error may be involved. The chain recombines TRBV20-1 with TRBJ2-5; no firm D call. Per germline, CDR1 DFQATT and CDR2 SNEGSKA (reference sequence). The CDR3 loop spans 9 amino acids. The chain's CDR3 is CSARETQYF. For the CDR3, the DNA is TGCAGTGCTCGAGAGACCCAGTACTTC.

The chain carries TRBV21-1 and TRBJ2-7; the table calls TRBD1, which could not be checked here. TRBV21-1 is deemed a pseudogene. There are 16 residues in the CDR3. The CDR3 DNA follows: TGTGCCAGCAGCAAACTACAGGGCGAAAGACGCTACGAGCAGTACTTC. Its translation: CASSKLQGERRYEQYF.

The gene calls are TRBV29-1 and TRBJ1-4; TRBD1 is a possible D gene (5 bases). The CDR3 runs to 16 residues. Germline CDR1 and CDR2: SQVTM and ANQGSEA. Trimming cost V 0 bases and J 8 bases, with 19 bases left between them. CDR3 sequence reads: CSVEDRTGRKGEKLFF. CDR3 in DNA: TGCAGCGTTGAAGATCGAACGGGCCGTAAGGGGGAAAAACTGTTTTTT.